This T cell receptor (beta chain) was found in a study of blood T cells in healthy people across ages. With a J-beta primer mix and a sample-barcoded 5' primer, a second PCR ran roughly 6 to 11 cycles. TCRdb recomputed calls from the 5' RACE reads with MiXCR, one row per CDR3 protein. The table has about 1,800,000 distinct CDR3 sequences, roughly 30% seen once. About this clonotype: What it recognizes is unknown.

V lost 2 bases and J 0 bases, leaving 8 bases between the germline ends. There are 15 residues in the CDR3. Germline V gene data show CDR1 as SGHVS and CDR2 as FNYEAQ. Overall study findings and caveats: In the absence of known donor CMV status, changes in expanded clonotypes were possibly confounded. Higher naive T cell percentage went strongly together with higher TCR beta diversity.

PBMCs, at least 6.5 million per sample, were isolated. Per sample, no less than 5 micrograms of total RNA were extracted. The sequence was obtained from a woman aged 30 to 39 in good health. Source material: blood. The rearrangement links TRBV7-6 to TRBJ2-1; D unclear. The CDR3 is CASSLMGFSYNEQFF. Here the CDR3 DNA reads TGTGCCAGCAGCTTAATGGGGTTCTCCTACAATGAGCAGTTCTTC.